This paragraph covers one TCR beta chain sequence. Its antigen is currently unknown. Unique molecular identifiers were added to individual cDNA molecules. TCRdb redid the calling of the 5' RACE reads with MiXCR, one entry per CDR3 protein. Altogether about 40,000 distinct CDR3 sequences are present, 4.7% being singletons, with the ten largest covering 4.5% to 6%. This entry comes from a study of early T cells in non-severe SARS-CoV-2 infection. The overall study: Chains from this unsorted whole-blood bulk RNA could not be paired. Regarding the study as a whole: In VDJdb matching, anti-spike CD8 responses were favored while private and CD4 specificities went missing.

The CDR3 length is 16 residues. CDR1 and CDR2 (germline): SGHRS, YFSETQ. V was cut by 2 bases and J by 6 bases, with 15 bases left in between. The rearrangement uses TRBV5-1 and TRBJ1-6, with D possibly matching TRBD1 (6 bases). The sequencing sample was made of whole blood. The source is an adult who was a healthcare worker with PCR-confirmed SARS-CoV-2 infection or an uninfected control (not recorded which). The CDR3 DNA reads as TGCGCCAGCAGCTTTGGACAGATTGTTCTTAATTCACCCCTCCACTTT. Protein sequence: CASSFGQIVLNSPLHF.